This entry concerns a single TCR beta chain. These data are taken from a study of blood T cell repertoires in COVID-19. Overall study: Acute and convalescent COVID-19 specimens originated in the United States, Italy and Spain. Sources were T cells, B-cell-depleted T cells, or PBMCs; the material itself was cDNA or gDNA.

Authors' methods: The assay estimated nucleated cells by amplifying reference gene primers. The method was immunoSEQ multiplex PCR; TCRdb's version includes in-frame clones alone and lacks a portion of them. The V and J calls and the clone size are those of that table, but D and trimming were determined from the DNA. The sample consists of about 180,000 clones, about 83% of them appearing once. Material for sequencing was peripheral blood. The TCR originated in a human donor in a cohort sampled during active COVID-19.

This CDR3 is CASSYLSEGQPQHF. The CDR3 bases are TGTGCCAGCAGTTACCTTAGCGAGGGTCAGCCCCAGCATTTT. The chain couples TRBV6-2 or TRBV6-3 to TRBJ1-5, with D unresolved. The CDR3 loop spans 14 amino acids. V was cut by 2 bases and J by 6 bases, with 11 bases left in between. CDR1 is MNHEY and CDR2 is SVGEGT in the germline V gene.